These 27 T cell receptor beta chains came from one sample sequenced in a study of blood T cell repertoires in COVID-19 (dated by TCRdb to about 2020). The receptor library was made with the immunoSEQ multiplex PCR assay. TCRdb carries this immuneACCESS record with in-frame sequences only. Its versions omit some clonotypes, under half of them owing to an unresolved V gene in the studies checked, with the rest unexplained. Across this sample there are 77,000 or so clones, with 65% to 90% seen only once. The ten top clones hold 6.5% to 7.5% of the sample. The sample comprised peripheral blood. The receptors shown here come from a man younger than 45 with COVID-19, enrolled during active disease.

The chain's CDR3 is CASSDPVGHEQFF. DNA of the CDR3: TGTGCCAGCAGCGACCCTGTGGGGCATGAGCAGTTCTTC. V usage is TRBV2 and J usage is TRBJ2-1, with D possibly being TRBD1 (5 bases). V was trimmed by 6 bases and J by 8 bases, leaving 14 bases between them. Germline assignment: CDR1 SNHLY and CDR2 FYNNEI. The CDR3 covers 13 residues. The variable domain in full, with the rest retrieved from reference TRBV2 and TRBJ2-1, is EPEVTQTPSHQVTQMGQEVILRCVPISNHLYFYWYRQILGQKVEFLVSFYNNEISEKSEIFDDQFSVERPDGSNFTLKIRSTKLEDSAMYFCASSDPVGHEQFFGPGTRLTVL.

The chain links TRBV27 to TRBJ1-5; D unresolved. Trimming took 2 bases from V and 5 from J, leaving 7 bases between them. The CDR3 consists of 13 residues. Germline assignment: CDR1 MNHEY and CDR2 SMNVEV (reference sequence). The DNA of the CDR3 is TGTGCCAGCAGTTTACGAGAGTATCAGCCCCAGCATTTT. Protein: CASSLREYQPQHF.

V is TRBV5-4 and J is TRBJ2-2; D is uncertain. Per the germline V gene, CDR1 is SGHNT and CDR2 is YYREEE (reference sequence). Trimming removed 1 base at V and 2 bases at J, with 9 bases between. The CDR3 is made up of 15 amino acids. In DNA form, the CDR3 reads TGTGCCAGCAGCTTGTACCAGACTAACACCGGGGAGCTGTTTTTT. As protein: CASSLYQTNTGELFF.

This rearrangement joins TRBV15 to TRBJ1-5; no clear D. V lost 5 bases, J lost 3 bases, and 5 bases lay in between. This CDR3 has 12 amino acids. Germline lookup yields CDR1 LNHNV and CDR2 YYDKDF (reference sequence). CDR3 sequence reads: CATSDNNQPQHF. Here the CDR3 DNA reads TGTGCCACCAGCGACAACAATCAGCCCCAGCATTTT. The whole variable domain, filled in from reference TRBV15 and TRBJ1-5, reads DAMVIQNPRYQVTQFGKPVTLSCSQTLNHNVMYWYQQKSSQAPKLLFHYYDKDFNNEADTPDNFQSRRPNTSFCFLDIRSPGLGDTAMYLCATSDNNQPQHFGDGTRLSIL.

V usage is TRBV28 and J usage is TRBJ1-1; 7 nucleotides align to TRBD1. CDR1 is MDHEN, CDR2 SYDVKM, per germline. The ends lost 6 bases at V and 4 bases at J; junction bases unmatched: 8. The CDR3 runs 14 residues. CDR3 amino acids: CASRRTGVVTEAFF. CDR3 nucleotides: TGTGCCAGCAGGCGTACAGGGGTGGTCACTGAAGCTTTCTTT.

The chain uses TRBV6-2 or TRBV6-3 and TRBJ1-1; the D is unclear. V lost 0 bases and J 3 bases, leaving 5 bases between the germline ends. The length of the CDR3 is 13 residues. The germline V gene encodes CDR1 MNHEY and CDR2 SVGEGT. CDR3 bases: TGTGCCAGCAGTTACTCGAGTTACACTGAAGCTTTCTTT. This encodes CASSYSSYTEAFF.

This chain uses TRBV28 with TRBJ2-5; a weak D match, TRBD1 (7 bases). The CDR3 consists of 14 residues. Germline CDR1 reads MDHEN; CDR2 reads SYDVKM. V was clipped by 10 bases and J by 2 bases, with 17 bases between them. The DNA of the CDR3 is TGTGCCACCGGGACAGCCGGGGGACAAGAGACCCAGTACTTC. This sequence encodes CATGTAGGQETQYF. Combining the CDR3 with reference TRBV28 and TRBJ2-5 gives the whole variable domain DVKVTQSSRYLVKRTGEKVFLECVQDMDHENMFWYRQDPGLGLRLIYFSYDVKMKEKGDIPEGYSVSREKKERFSLILESASTNQTSMYLCATGTAGGQETQYFGPGTRLLVL.

The CDR3 region is CASSLVGRSYEQYF. CDR3 in DNA: TGTGCCAGCAGCTTGGTGGGCCGCTCCTACGAGCAGTACTTC. The rearrangement uses TRBV5-6 and TRBJ2-7, with unresolved D. The CDR3 has 14 residues. CDR1 is SGHDT, CDR2 YYEEEE, per germline. V lost 0 bases, J lost 0 bases, and 7 bases lay in between.

V and J are TRBV6-5 and TRBJ2-7; D is possibly TRBD2 (6 bases). V shed 8 bases and J shed 0 bases, with 11 bases lying between them. Per germline, CDR1 MNHEY and CDR2 SVGAGI. This CDR3 is built from 13 residues. This chain's CDR3 is CASLGLPSYEQYF. CDR3 nucleotide sequence: TGTGCCAGCTTGGGACTTCCCTCCTACGAGCAGTACTTC.

The rearrangement links TRBV10-3 to TRBJ1-4; D not resolved. The V and J ends lost 2 bases and 7 bases respectively, with 17 bases between them. The CDR3 covers 16 residues. Germline values: CDR1 ENHRY, CDR2 SYGVKD. CDR3 loop: CAISEGQEAVSEKLFF. The CDR3 nucleotides are TGTGCCATCAGTGAGGGGCAGGAGGCCGTGAGTGAAAAACTGTTTTTT.

The chain has TRBV25-1 and TRBJ2-3; D is possibly TRBD2 (7 bases). V was shortened by 4 bases and J by 6 bases, with 23 bases between the two germline ends. The CDR3 loop spans 17 amino acids. Looked up from germline, CDR1 is MGHDK and CDR2 is SYGVNS. This CDR3 is CASSGKGEGVTVDTQYF. The CDR3 bases are TGTGCCAGCAGTGGCAAAGGGGAGGGGGTAACCGTTGATACGCAGTATTTT. Full variable domain (outside the CDR3, taken from reference TRBV25-1 and TRBJ2-3): EADIYQTPRYLVIGTGKKITLECSQTMGHDKMYWYQQDPGMELHLIHYSYGVNSTEKGDLSSESTVSRIRTEHFPLTLESARPSHTSQYLCASSGKGEGVTVDTQYFGPGTRLTVL.

This clone came up a few times. The chain couples TRBV30 to TRBJ1-4; no reliable D call. The ends were cut back, 3 bases at V and 8 bases at J, with 10 bases in the middle. The germline gives CDR1 GTSNPN, CDR2 SVGIG (reference sequence). The CDR3 has 12 residues. CDR3 in DNA: TGTGCCTGGAGGATGGCGGAGGAAAAACTGTTTTTT. This encodes CAWRMAEEKLFF.

This clone showed up just once. The chain uses TRBV18 and TRBJ2-7; 8 bases align to TRBD2. CDR3 size: 15 residues. Germline trimming cut 4 bases from V and 0 bases from J; bases unmatched to any gene: 5. Germline V gene data show CDR1 as KGHSH and CDR2 as LQKENI. The CDR3 DNA reads TGTGCCAGCTCACTGCGGCTAGCGGGCTCCTACGAGCAGTACTTC. As protein: CASSLRLAGSYEQYF.

The chain joins TRBV7-3 to TRBJ1-1; D unclear. From germline, CDR1 is SGHTA and CDR2 FQGTGA. The CDR3 has 14 amino acids. V lost 5 bases and J lost 3, with 13 bases in between. The CDR3 sequence is CASSPGFGDTEAFF. DNA for the CDR3: TGTGCCAGCAGCCCGGGTTTTGGCGACACTGAAGCTTTCTTT.

The V and J genes are TRBV6-6 and TRBJ2-5, with 7 nucleotides matching TRBD2. There are 13 residues in the CDR3. V lost 7 bases and J lost 7; bases outside the gene matches: 9. Germline CDR1 reads MNHNY; CDR2 reads SVGAGI (reference sequence). The CDR3 sequence is CASMEGGRGTQYF. CDR3 sequence (DNA): TGTGCCAGCATGGAGGGAGGGCGTGGGACCCAGTACTTC.

This clone occurred a few times. This chain uses TRBV14 with TRBJ2-7, with 9 bases identical to TRBD1. CDR3 length: 15 amino acids. Germline CDR1 is SGHDN and CDR2 is FVKESK. J lost 0 bases, V lost 3 bases, and 3 bases had no gene match. This CDR3 is CASSQWTGASYEQYF. CDR3 DNA: TGTGCCAGCAGCCAGTGGACAGGGGCCTCCTACGAGCAGTACTTC.

This rearrangement joins TRBV10-2 to TRBJ2-7, with 9 bases lining up with TRBD2. J gave up 4 bases and V 8 bases, and 9 bases lay outside the gene matches. CDR1 WSHSY and CDR2 SAAADI come from the germline V gene. The CDR3 runs to 14 residues. The CDR3 sequence is CASVKAGGGYEQYF. The CDR3 DNA is TGCGCCAGCGTTAAAGCGGGAGGAGGTTACGAGCAGTACTTC.

DNA of the CDR3: TGTGCCAGCAGTTCGGACAGGGAAGGAACTGAAGCTTTCTTT. Encoded protein: CASSSDREGTEAFF. The chain combines TRBV6-2 or TRBV6-3 with TRBJ1-1; TRBD1 aligns across 8 bases. Looked up from germline, CDR1 is MNHEY and CDR2 is SVGEGT. The CDR3 spans 14 residues. Trimming at V came to 4 bases and at J to 5 bases, leaving 6 bases not matched to a gene.

The V call is TRBV15, the J call TRBJ2-1; no clear D gene. Germline V gene data show CDR1 as LNHNV and CDR2 as YYDKDF (reference sequence). The CDR3 runs 14 residues. With 0 bases removed from V and 5 bases from J, the gap between germline ends came to 8 bases. DNA for the CDR3: TGTGCCACCAGCAGAGATTCCACAGACAATGAGCAGTTCTTC. Translation: CATSRDSTDNEQFF. Using reference TRBV15 and TRBJ2-1 for the parts outside the CDR3, the full variable domain is DAMVIQNPRYQVTQFGKPVTLSCSQTLNHNVMYWYQQKSSQAPKLLFHYYDKDFNNEADTPDNFQSRRPNTSFCFLDIRSPGLGDTAMYLCATSRDSTDNEQFFGPGTRLTVL.

This chain uses TRBV29-1 with TRBJ2-1; 12 nucleotides match TRBD2. The CDR3 spans 16 residues. The V and J ends lost 6 bases and 5 bases, in that order; junction bases with no gene match: 11. Germline CDR1 and CDR2: SQVTM and ANQGSEA. CDR3 sequence: CSVGGPLAGGNNEQFF. The DNA for the CDR3 is TGCAGCGTCGGGGGACCTCTAGCGGGAGGGAACAATGAGCAGTTCTTC.

This clone was observed a handful of times. The chain combines TRBV10-3 with TRBJ2-7, with TRBD2 identical over 9 bases. The J segment lost 5 bases and the V segment lost 9 bases, leaving 8 bases of the junction unmatched. CDR3 length: 13 amino acids. Germline V lookup: CDR1 ENHRY, CDR2 SYGVKD. CDR3 loop: CAIPGTSTNEQYF. The CDR3 DNA is TGTGCCATTCCCGGGACTAGCACTAACGAGCAGTACTTC.

The chain couples TRBV7-3 to TRBJ2-1, with D possibly TRBD1 on 5 matching bases. V lost 5 bases and J 2 bases, leaving 13 bases between the germline ends. The length of the CDR3 is 15 residues. The V gene's germline CDR1 is SGHTA and CDR2 FQGTGA. Written as DNA, the CDR3 is TGTGCCAGCAGCCCGAATCCAGGGCCCTACAATGAGCAGTTCTTC. This translates into CASSPNPGPYNEQFF. Combining the CDR3 with reference TRBV7-3 and TRBJ2-1 gives the whole variable domain GAGVSQTPSNKVTEKGKYVELRCDPISGHTALYWYRQSLGQGPEFLIYFQGTGAADDSGLPNDRFFAVRPEGSVSTLKIQRTERGDSAVYLCASSPNPGPYNEQFFGPGTRLTVL.

The chain is built from TRBV19 and TRBJ2-5; no clear D gene. CDR1 is LNHDA and CDR2 is SQIVND in the germline V gene (reference sequence). This CDR3 has 13 residues. With 3 bases removed from V and 7 bases from J, the gap between germline ends came to 12 bases. The CDR3 nucleotides read TGTGCCAGTAGTATTGGTTATCGAGGGACCCAGTACTTC. Encoded protein: CASSIGYRGTQYF.

V usage is TRBV7-2 and J usage is TRBJ2-7; possibly TRBD1 for D (6 bases). The germline V gene encodes CDR1 SGHTA and CDR2 FQGNSA. Deletions cut 6 bases from V and 7 bases from J, with 10 bases between. The CDR3 is 11 residues long. The CDR3 loop reads CASRSRGEQYF. In nucleotides, the CDR3 is TGTGCCAGCAGGTCCAGGGGAGAGCAGTACTTC.

This chain links TRBV11-3 with TRBJ1-5; D is uncertain. CDR1 is SGHNT, CDR2 YENEEA, per germline. V was trimmed by 5 bases and J by 6 bases, leaving 17 bases between them. The CDR3 loop spans 15 amino acids. In nucleotides, the CDR3 is TGTGCCAGCAGCAAACCCCCTAGGGAGACTCAGCCCCAGCATTTT. Its protein product is CASSKPPRETQPQHF.

V and J are TRBV5-4 and TRBJ1-1; 10 nucleotides line up with TRBD1. The junction had 10 bases not matched to a gene; V was cut back by 4 bases and J by 4 bases. In germline, CDR1 is SGHNT, CDR2 YYREEE (reference sequence). This CDR3 is 16 amino acids long. The CDR3 is CASSTGTGVWSTEAFF. In nucleotides, the CDR3 is TGTGCCAGCAGCACCGGGACAGGGGTCTGGAGCACTGAAGCTTTCTTT.

The chain uses TRBV19 and TRBJ1-5; D is unresolved. Per the germline V gene, CDR1 is LNHDA and CDR2 is SQIVND (reference sequence). The CDR3 runs to 14 residues. Trimming pared 3 bases from V and 6 bases from J, leaving 12 bases between. Here the CDR3 reads CASSMRRGGQPQHF. The CDR3 coding sequence is TGTGCCAGTAGTATGAGGCGGGGTGGTCAGCCCCAGCATTTT.